Below are 13 T cell receptor beta chains sequenced from a single sample in a study of brain T cells in children with intractable seizures. Described time point: blood from clinic visit 5 months post-surgery; TSC patient then seizure free. Sequencing used immunoSEQ multiplex PCR; TCRdb keeps in-frame clones, though not all of them. Counted here are about 320,000 clones, about 93% occurring once; the ten biggest clones make up 5.7%. Sample: peripheral blood, taken approximately 5 months after surgery. Receptors were obtained from a boy younger than two with tuberous sclerosis and intractable seizures.

This chain joins TRBV6-1 and TRBJ1-2, with 8 bases aligning to TRBD1. Per the germline V gene, CDR1 is MNHNS and CDR2 is SASEGT. The CDR3 is 16 residues long. V dropped 2 bases and J dropped 7; count of bases not matched to a gene: 12. CDR3 in amino acids: CASSESGAYRGSGYTF. The DNA for the CDR3 is TGTGCCAGCAGTGAAAGCGGAGCCTACAGGGGGTCTGGCTACACCTTC.

V usage is TRBV30 and J usage is TRBJ2-1, with TRBD2 matching 13 bases. CDR3 size: 18 residues. The junction had 12 bases not matched to a gene; V was cut back by 3 bases and J by 4 bases. CDR1 GTSNPN and CDR2 SVGIG come from the germline V gene (reference sequence). The CDR3 is CAWSGTSGEGGPYNEQFF. In DNA, the CDR3 is TGTGCCTGGAGCGGGACTAGCGGGGAGGGGGGGCCATACAATGAGCAGTTCTTC.

The rearrangement links TRBV27 to TRBJ1-1; no clear D gene. Germline CDR1 reads MNHEY; CDR2 reads SMNVEV (reference sequence). The CDR3 is 14 amino acids. V lost 0 bases to trimming and J lost 0 bases, with 5 bases between them. CDR3 loop: CASSLSVLNTEAFF. CDR3 in DNA: TGTGCCAGCAGTTTATCGGTCCTGAACACTGAAGCTTTCTTT.

The V gene is TRBV10-1, the J gene TRBJ1-1; maybe TRBD1 (6 bases). Germline V gene data show CDR1 as WNHNN and CDR2 as SYGVQD (reference sequence). Trimming took 4 bases from V and 2 from J, leaving 20 bases between them. The CDR3 runs to 17 residues. Here the CDR3 DNA reads TGCGCCAGCAGTGTTTCGCCCGAACAGGGCGCAAACACTGAAGCTTTCTTT. Residues: CASSVSPEQGANTEAFF.

The V call is TRBV7-9, the J call TRBJ2-7; D gene unclear. V lost 1 base and J lost 5, with 12 bases in between. Germline lookup yields CDR1 SEHNR and CDR2 FQNEAQ (reference sequence). This CDR3 spans 14 amino acids. The CDR3: CASSLDLGKHEQYF. The CDR3 nucleotides are TGTGCCAGCAGCTTAGATTTAGGGAAGCACGAGCAGTACTTC. Based on the CDR3 plus reference TRBV7-9 and TRBJ2-7, the full variable domain is DTGVSQNPRHKITKRGQNVTFRCDPISEHNRLYWYRQTLGQGPEFLTYFQNEAQLEKSRLLSDRFSAERPKGSFSTLEIQRTEQGDSAMYLCASSLDLGKHEQYFGPGTRLTVT.

This chain uses TRBV5-4 with TRBJ2-7; a possible D gene is TRBD2 (6 bases). Germline CDR1 reads SGHNT; CDR2 reads YYREEE (reference sequence). The CDR3 extends over 13 amino acids. Trimming stripped 4 bases from V and 0 bases from J, with 8 bases between. CDR3 amino acids: CASSAGSSYEQYF. The CDR3 DNA reads TGTGCCAGCAGCGCCGGGAGCTCCTACGAGCAGTACTTC.

The V and J genes are TRBV5-6 and TRBJ1-5; D ambiguous. Trimming cost V 5 bases and J 0 bases, with 3 bases left between them. CDR3 size: 12 residues. Germline CDR1 SGHDT, CDR2 YYEEEE. This chain's CDR3 is CASSYSNQPQHF. Written as DNA, the CDR3 is TGTGCCAGCAGTTATAGCAATCAGCCCCAGCATTTT.

Here the CDR3 reads CASSEGHLLYEQYF. CDR3 DNA sequence: TGTGCCAGCAGTGAGGGACATCTGCTTTACGAGCAGTACTTC. This sequence joins TRBV6-1 and TRBJ2-7; tentative D call: TRBD1 (6 bases). Germline CDR1 MNHNS, CDR2 SASEGT. The length of the CDR3 is 14 residues. Trimming cost V 3 bases and J 4 bases, with 13 bases left between them.

V gene TRBV10-3 combines with J gene TRBJ2-1; 9 bases agree with TRBD2. Germline V lookup: CDR1 ENHRY, CDR2 SYGVKD. This CDR3 has 17 amino acids. Trimming at V came to 7 bases and at J to 1 base, leaving 11 bases not matched to a gene. CDR3 sequence: CAIMSSGGPYSYNEQFF. The CDR3 region has the DNA TGTGCCATCATGAGTAGCGGGGGCCCCTATTCCTACAATGAGCAGTTCTTC.

This clone was detected once. The chain has TRBV4-1 and TRBJ2-1; unclear D gene. This CDR3 is built from 14 residues. The germline V gene encodes CDR1 MGHRA and CDR2 YSYEKL. Trimming removed 4 bases at V and 5 bases at J, with 12 bases between. DNA for the CDR3: TGCGCCAGCAGCCTCGTCGTGATCCACAATGAGCAGTTCTTC. This sequence encodes CASSLVVIHNEQFF.

This sequence joins TRBV6-2 or TRBV6-3 and TRBJ2-1, with 10 positions matching TRBD2. In germline, CDR1 is MNHEY, CDR2 SVGEGT. The CDR3 contains 16 residues. V lost 1 base, J lost 5 bases, and 5 bases stayed unmatched. CDR3 DNA sequence: TGTGCCAGCAGTTACTATCTAGCGGGAGCCCACAATGAGCAGTTCTTC. Translating it yields CASSYYLAGAHNEQFF.

The genes are TRBV25-1 and TRBJ2-7; 8 nucleotides match TRBD2. CDR3 length equals 12 residues. Germline V gene sequence: CDR1 MGHDK, CDR2 SYGVNS. V lost 5 bases and J lost 3; bases outside the gene matches: 0. The CDR3 nucleotides are TGTGCCAGCAGTCGGGGGGGCTACGAGCAGTACTTC. Translated, it gives CASSRGGYEQYF.

This clone was counted a few times. The chain employs TRBV13 and TRBJ2-1, with D perhaps being TRBD1 or TRBD2 (5 bases each). The CDR3 sequence is 16 residues long. CDR1 is PRHDT and CDR2 is FYEKMQ in the germline V gene (reference sequence). V lost 4 bases and J lost 3, with 16 bases in between. CDR3 DNA sequence: TGTGCCAGCAGCTCGGGACCGAGAACCCACTACAATGAGCAGTTCTTC. Its translation: CASSSGPRTHYNEQFF.